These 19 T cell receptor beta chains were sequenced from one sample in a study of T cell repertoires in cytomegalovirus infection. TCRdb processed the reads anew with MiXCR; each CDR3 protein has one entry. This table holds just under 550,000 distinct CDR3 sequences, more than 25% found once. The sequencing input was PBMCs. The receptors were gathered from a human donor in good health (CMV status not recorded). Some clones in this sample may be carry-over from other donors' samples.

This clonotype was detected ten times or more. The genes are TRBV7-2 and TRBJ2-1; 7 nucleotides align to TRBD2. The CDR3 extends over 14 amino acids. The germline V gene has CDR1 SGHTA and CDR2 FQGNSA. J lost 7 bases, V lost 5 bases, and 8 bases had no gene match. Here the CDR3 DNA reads TGTGCCAGCAGCCGTGGGGGGGGTTGGAATGAGCAGTTCTTC. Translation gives CASSRGGGWNEQFF.

The CDR3 spells CASSPAGRGVDTQYF. Written as DNA, the CDR3 is TGTGCCAGTAGCCCGGCGGGCCGCGGAGTTGATACGCAGTATTTT. V gene TRBV19 combines with J gene TRBJ2-3; D is perhaps TRBD2 (5 bases). Germline-derived CDR1 and CDR2 are LNHDA and SQIVND (reference sequence). V was pared by 6 bases and J by 6 bases, with 19 bases between. This CDR3 is 15 amino acids long.

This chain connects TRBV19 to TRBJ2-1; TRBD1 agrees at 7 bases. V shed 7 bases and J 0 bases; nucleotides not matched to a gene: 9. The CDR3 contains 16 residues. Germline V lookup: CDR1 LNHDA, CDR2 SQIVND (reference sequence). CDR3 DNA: TGTGCCAGTAATTTGGACAGGCAGACCTCCTACAATGAGCAGTTCTTC. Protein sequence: CASNLDRQTSYNEQFF.

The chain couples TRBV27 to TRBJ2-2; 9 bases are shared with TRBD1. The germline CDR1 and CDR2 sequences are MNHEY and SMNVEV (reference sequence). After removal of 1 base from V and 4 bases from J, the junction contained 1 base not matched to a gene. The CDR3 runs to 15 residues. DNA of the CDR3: TGTGCCAGCAGTTTATGGACAGGGGCCACCGGGGAGCTGTTTTTT. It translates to CASSLWTGATGELFF.

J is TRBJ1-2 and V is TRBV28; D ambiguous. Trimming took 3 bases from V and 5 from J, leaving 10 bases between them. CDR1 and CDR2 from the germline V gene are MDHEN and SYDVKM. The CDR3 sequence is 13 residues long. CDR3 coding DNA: TGTGCCAGCAGTTTTCGTGCCCGGTATGGCTACACCTTC. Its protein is CASSFRARYGYTF.

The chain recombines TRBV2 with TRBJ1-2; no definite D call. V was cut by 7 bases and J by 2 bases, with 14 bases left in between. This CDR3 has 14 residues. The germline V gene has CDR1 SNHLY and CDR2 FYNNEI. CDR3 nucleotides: TGTGCCAGCAATCGAGTACCGGGGAACTATGGCTACACCTTC. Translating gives CASNRVPGNYGYTF.

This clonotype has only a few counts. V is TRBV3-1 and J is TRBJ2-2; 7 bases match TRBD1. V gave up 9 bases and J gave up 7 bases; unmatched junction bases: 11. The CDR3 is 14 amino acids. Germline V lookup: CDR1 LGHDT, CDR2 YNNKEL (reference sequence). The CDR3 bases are TGTGCCAGTTCCTCATTACAGGGGATCGGGGAGCTGTTTTTT. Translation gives CASSSLQGIGELFF.

The CDR3 loop reads CASSSTGSQETQYF. The CDR3 nucleotides read TGTGCCAGTAGCTCGACAGGGTCCCAAGAGACCCAGTACTTC. This chain joins TRBV19 and TRBJ2-5, with 7 bases aligning to TRBD1. The CDR3 consists of 14 residues. V shed 6 bases and J 1 base; nucleotides not matched to a gene: 5. Germline CDR1 is LNHDA and CDR2 is SQIVND (reference sequence).

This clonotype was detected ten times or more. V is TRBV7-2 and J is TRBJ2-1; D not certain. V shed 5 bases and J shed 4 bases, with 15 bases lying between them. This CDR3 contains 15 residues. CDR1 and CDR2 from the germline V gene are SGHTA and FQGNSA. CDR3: CASSTSESSYNEQFF. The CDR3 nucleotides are TGTGCCAGCAGCACATCGGAGAGCTCATACAATGAGCAGTTCTTC.

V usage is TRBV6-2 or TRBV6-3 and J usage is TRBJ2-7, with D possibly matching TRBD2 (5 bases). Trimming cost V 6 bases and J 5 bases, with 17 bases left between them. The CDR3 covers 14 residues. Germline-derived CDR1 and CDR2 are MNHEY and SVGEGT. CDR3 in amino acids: CASRNPGGLNEQYV. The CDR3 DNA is TGTGCCAGCAGAAATCCCGGAGGACTGAACGAGCAGTACGTC.

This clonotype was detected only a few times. DNA for the CDR3: TGTGCCAGCAGTCCTGATTCGAGGGCGAACACCGGGGAGCTGTTTTTT. It encodes CASSPDSRANTGELFF. The genes are TRBV12-3 or TRBV12-4 and TRBJ2-2; D possibly corresponds to TRBD2 (5 bases). Trimming cost V 5 bases and J 0 bases, with 13 bases left between them. The CDR3 totals 16 residues.

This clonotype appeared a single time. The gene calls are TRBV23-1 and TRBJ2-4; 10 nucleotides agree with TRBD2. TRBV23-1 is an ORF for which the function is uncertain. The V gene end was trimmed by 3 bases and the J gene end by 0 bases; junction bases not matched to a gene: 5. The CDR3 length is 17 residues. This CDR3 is CASSQLAGVRAKNIQYF. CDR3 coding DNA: TGCGCCAGCAGTCAGCTAGCGGGAGTACGAGCCAAAAACATTCAGTACTTC.

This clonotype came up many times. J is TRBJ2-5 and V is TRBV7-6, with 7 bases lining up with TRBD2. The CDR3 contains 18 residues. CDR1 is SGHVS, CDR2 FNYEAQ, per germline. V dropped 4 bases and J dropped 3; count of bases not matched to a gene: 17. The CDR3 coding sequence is TGTGCCAGCAGCTCGACACCTGGGGCTAGCGGCATGGAAGAGACCCAGTACTTC. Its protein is CASSSTPGASGMEETQYF.

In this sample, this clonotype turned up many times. CDR3 bases: TGTGCCAGCAGCCTGACTAGCGGGAGACTTTACGAGCAGTACTTC. It translates to CASSLTSGRLYEQYF. V and J are TRBV7-2 and TRBJ2-7, with 12 bases fitting TRBD2. The V and J ends lost 5 bases and 4 bases, in that order; junction bases with no gene match: 6. The CDR3 spans 15 residues. The germline gives CDR1 SGHTA, CDR2 FQGNSA.

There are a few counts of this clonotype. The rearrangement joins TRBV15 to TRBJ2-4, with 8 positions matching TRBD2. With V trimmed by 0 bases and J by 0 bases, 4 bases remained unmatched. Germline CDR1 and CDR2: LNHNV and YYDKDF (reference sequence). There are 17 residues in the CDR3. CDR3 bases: TGTGCCACCAGCAGAGAAATAGCGGGGTTAGCCAAAAACATTCAGTACTTC. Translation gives CATSREIAGLAKNIQYF. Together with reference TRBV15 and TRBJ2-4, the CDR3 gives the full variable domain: DAMVIQNPRYQVTQFGKPVTLSCSQTLNHNVMYWYQQKSSQAPKLLFHYYDKDFNNEADTPDNFQSRRPNTSFCFLDIRSPGLGDTAMYLCATSREIAGLAKNIQYFGAGTRLSVL.

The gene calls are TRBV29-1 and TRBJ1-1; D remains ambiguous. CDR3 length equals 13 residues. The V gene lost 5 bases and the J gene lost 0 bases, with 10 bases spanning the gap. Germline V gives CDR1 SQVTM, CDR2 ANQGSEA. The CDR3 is CSVTSGLNTEAFF. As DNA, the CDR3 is TGCAGCGTTACTAGCGGTCTGAACACTGAAGCTTTCTTT.

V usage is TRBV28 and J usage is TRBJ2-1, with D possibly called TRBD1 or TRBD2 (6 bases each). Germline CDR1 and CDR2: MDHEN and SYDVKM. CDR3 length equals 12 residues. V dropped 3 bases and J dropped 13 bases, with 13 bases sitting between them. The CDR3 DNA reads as TGTGCCAGCAGTTTTACGGGGGCTATACAGTTCTTC. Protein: CASSFTGAIQFF.

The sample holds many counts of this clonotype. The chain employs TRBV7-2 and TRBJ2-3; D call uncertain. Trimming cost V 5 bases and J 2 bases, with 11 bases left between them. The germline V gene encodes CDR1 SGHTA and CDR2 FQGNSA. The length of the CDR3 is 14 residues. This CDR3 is CASSIATITDTQYF. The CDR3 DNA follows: TGTGCCAGCAGCATTGCCACAATCACAGATACGCAGTATTTT.

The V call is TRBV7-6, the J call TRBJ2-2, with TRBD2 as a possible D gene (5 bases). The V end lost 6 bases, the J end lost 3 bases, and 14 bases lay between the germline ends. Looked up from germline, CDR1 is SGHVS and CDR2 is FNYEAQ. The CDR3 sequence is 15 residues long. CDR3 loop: CASRRRNGHTGELFF. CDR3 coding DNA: TGTGCCAGCAGACGGAGGAACGGACACACCGGGGAGCTGTTTTTT.